One sample yielded the 26 T cell receptor beta chains listed below, sequenced in a study of cytomegalovirus exposure and HLA in healthy donors. The PCR used 60 Vbeta and 13 Jbeta primers. Clones were sequenced by immunoSEQ multiplex PCR, and TCRdb holds only the in-frame ones, with some missing. The sample lists some 130,000 clones, about 85% occurring once. Sequencing input: PBMCs. These receptors all come from a boy younger than 18 in good health and CMV-seronegative.

The chain employs TRBV7-2 and TRBJ1-1, with D possibly being TRBD1 (5 bases). Germline lookup yields CDR1 SGHTA and CDR2 FQGNSA. CDR3 length: 12 residues. Trimming removed 6 bases from V and 4 bases from J, with 9 bases in between. CDR3 region: CASRPGGTEAFF. Here the CDR3 DNA reads TGTGCCAGCAGGCCCGGGGGCACTGAAGCTTTCTTT.

This clone has only one observation. The chain joins TRBV2 to TRBJ1-4; unclear D gene. CDR3 length: 14 amino acids. The germline V gene has CDR1 SNHLY and CDR2 FYNNEI. V lost 3 bases to trimming and J lost 4 bases, with 9 bases between them. In DNA form, the CDR3 reads TGTGCCAGCAGTGAGGCACCTGGTAATGAAAAACTGTTTTTT. Amino acid sequence: CASSEAPGNEKLFF.

About this clone itself: At one boundary the junction diverges from the germline segment, which might be a read error. The genes are TRBV6-5 and TRBJ2-1; TRBD2 matches at 7 bases. The CDR3 totals 16 residues. Germline V gives CDR1 MNHEY, CDR2 SVGAGI. The CDR3 DNA reads TGTGCCGGCAGTTACTCGGCGGGAGAGATCTCCAATGAGCAGTTCTTC. It specifies CAGSYSAGEISNEQFF.

A word on this clone: The limits of the CDR3 on the DNA are not certain, so only TCRdb's listed CDR3 is given. The chain employs TRBV12-1 and TRBJ1-5; TRBD1 is taken as the D call from the table, unchecked against the DNA. TRBV12-1 is tagged as a pseudogene. From its first to its last residue, the CDR3 has 21 amino acids. CDR3 residues: CASSAKTRGTGGYRCNQPQHF.

This clone was counted once. The rearrangement links TRBV7-9 to TRBJ1-4, with D possibly being TRBD1 (5 bases). With 0 bases removed from V and 8 bases from J, the gap between germline ends came to 16 bases. Germline V gene data show CDR1 as SEHNR and CDR2 as FQNEAQ (reference sequence). The CDR3 length is 16 residues. The CDR3 reads CASSLALAGPQEKLFF. The DNA of the CDR3 is TGTGCCAGCAGCTTAGCGCTGGCAGGGCCCCAGGAAAAACTGTTTTTT.

V gene TRBV2 combines with J gene TRBJ1-2; 7 positions agree with TRBD1. The CDR3 sequence is 16 residues long. CDR1 and CDR2 from the germline V gene are SNHLY and FYNNEI. V trimming: 3 bases; J trimming: 4 bases; junction bases outside the gene matches: 11. CDR3 DNA: TGTGCCAGCAGTGAGGGGTCGACAGGGTGGATCTATGGCTACACCTTC. Its protein is CASSEGSTGWIYGYTF. Together with reference TRBV2 and TRBJ1-2, the CDR3 gives the full variable domain: EPEVTQTPSHQVTQMGQEVILRCVPISNHLYFYWYRQILGQKVEFLVSFYNNEISEKSEIFDDQFSVERPDGSNFTLKIRSTKLEDSAMYFCASSEGSTGWIYGYTFGSGTRLTVV.

The gene calls are TRBV6-5 and TRBJ1-6; D ambiguous. Trimming stripped 2 bases from V and 5 bases from J, with 10 bases between. The CDR3 has 15 amino acids. The germline CDR1 and CDR2 sequences are MNHEY and SVGAGI. The CDR3 DNA follows: TGTGCCAGCAGTTACCTCCCCTTTAATAATTCACCCCTCCACTTT. Its translation is CASSYLPFNNSPLHF.

CDR3 DNA sequence: TGTGCCAGCAGCCCAGGACAGGCGAGCAATCAGCCCCAGCATTTT. It encodes CASSPGQASNQPQHF. This rearrangement joins TRBV6-5 to TRBJ1-5; 7 nucleotides line up with TRBD1. This CDR3 has 15 residues. Germline V CDR1 and CDR2: MNHEY, SVGAGI. V shed 6 bases, J shed 1 base, and the junction held 6 bases outside the gene matches.

This rearrangement joins TRBV29-1 to TRBJ1-1, with 7 bases aligning to TRBD1. The CDR3 has 14 amino acids. The junction had 9 bases not matched to a gene; V was cut back by 7 bases and J by 1 base. CDR1 and CDR2 (germline): SQVTM, ANQGSEA. The CDR3 DNA sequence: TGCAGCGCGAGACCCGGGACAGAGAACACTGAAGCTTTCTTT. As protein: CSARPGTENTEAFF.

The rearrangement links TRBV4-3 to TRBJ2-1; 9 bases are shared with TRBD1. This CDR3 has 15 amino acids. The V segment lost 1 base and the J segment 6 bases; nucleotides outside the gene matches: 4. Germline V gene data show CDR1 as LGHNA and CDR2 as YSLEER. The CDR3 DNA reads as TGCGCCAGCAGCCAAGGGCAGGGACAGGGCAATGAGCAGTTCTTC. Its protein is CASSQGQGQGNEQFF.

The genes are TRBV19 and TRBJ1-2; D gene ambiguous. The ends were cut back, 4 bases at V and 1 base at J, with 13 bases in the middle. There are 15 residues in the CDR3. CDR1 LNHDA and CDR2 SQIVND come from the germline V gene (reference sequence). CDR3 amino acids: CASSNPAGVNYGYTF. CDR3 DNA sequence: TGTGCCAGTAGTAACCCTGCCGGGGTTAACTATGGCTACACCTTC.

The chain carries TRBV9 and TRBJ2-1; 9 nucleotides match TRBD2. CDR1 SGDLS and CDR2 YYNGEE come from the germline V gene. Trimming cost V 0 bases and J 4 bases; bases outside gene matches: 5. The CDR3 length is 16 residues. The CDR3 here is CASSVDSGGRYNEQFF. The CDR3 region has the DNA TGTGCCAGCAGCGTAGATAGCGGGGGTAGATACAATGAGCAGTTCTTC.

V is TRBV9 and J is TRBJ2-6, with TRBD1 matching 8 bases. The V segment lost 3 bases and the J segment 1 base; nucleotides outside the gene matches: 12. CDR1 is SGDLS, CDR2 YYNGEE, per germline. The length of the CDR3 is 19 residues. CDR3 DNA: TGTGCCAGCAGCGCCTCGACAGGGGCCCTAGGGTCTGGGGCCAACGTCCTGACTTTC. Translation: CASSASTGALGSGANVLTF.

This chain connects TRBV5-1 to TRBJ2-5; D possibly corresponds to TRBD1 (6 bases). This CDR3 contains 13 residues. V lost 4 bases, J lost 5 bases, and 12 bases lay in between. Looked up from germline, CDR1 is SGHRS and CDR2 is YFSETQ. The CDR3 nucleotides read TGCGCCAGCAGCCCCGCTCAGGGGGAGACCCAGTACTTC. Amino acids: CASSPAQGETQYF.

This chain joins TRBV9 and TRBJ1-4; 7 bases align to TRBD1. The CDR3 spans 15 residues. Trimming removed 4 bases from V and 2 bases from J; junction bases left unmatched: 5. Germline CDR1 reads SGDLS; CDR2 reads YYNGEE. CDR3 nucleotides: TGTGCCAGCAGCTATAAGACAGGGACTAATGAAAAACTGTTTTTT. It encodes CASSYKTGTNEKLFF.

The chain links TRBV7-3 to TRBJ1-6; tentative D call: TRBD1 (5 bases). Germline-derived CDR1 and CDR2 are SGHTA and FQGTGA. V lost 5 bases and J lost 9, with 20 bases in between. This CDR3 is built from 16 residues. CDR3 nucleotide sequence: TGTGCCAGCAGCCTTGCCGCCAGGGCCTCCGGTTCACCCCTCCACTTT. It is translated as CASSLAARASGSPLHF.

This chain connects TRBV25-1 to TRBJ2-5; D not certain. Trimming left V 7 bases short and J 4 bases short, with 16 bases between. The length of the CDR3 is 14 residues. CDR1 and CDR2 (germline): MGHDK, SYGVNS. The CDR3 is CASTPASPRETQYF. The CDR3 DNA reads TGTGCCAGCACTCCAGCGAGCCCTCGAGAGACCCAGTACTTC.

The chain has TRBV12-1 and TRBJ1-1; TRBD1, the table's D call, lacks a check against the DNA. TRBV12-1 is listed as a pseudogene. The CDR3 has 13 amino acids. The CDR3 bases are TGTGCCAGCAGCCACGACAGGGCCACTGAAGCTTTCTTT. The encoded protein is CASSHDRATEAFF.

This rearrangement joins TRBV11-2 to TRBJ1-1, with a tentative D call TRBD1 (5 bases). Trimming left V 4 bases short and J 11 bases short, with 17 bases between. The CDR3 runs to 13 residues. The germline V gene has CDR1 SGHAT and CDR2 FQNNGV. The CDR3 reads CASSSGFGRGAFF. CDR3 coding DNA: TGTGCCAGCAGCTCGGGGTTCGGGCGGGGGGCTTTCTTT.

This sequence joins TRBV28 and TRBJ2-1, with D uncertain. Trimming took 4 bases from V and 10 from J, leaving 11 bases between them. The V gene's germline CDR1 is MDHEN and CDR2 SYDVKM. This CDR3 comprises 12 residues. The CDR3 loop is CASSSPRREQFF. DNA of the CDR3: TGTGCCAGCAGTTCACCCCGCAGGGAGCAGTTCTTC.

The chain carries TRBV19 and TRBJ1-4; 7 nucleotides line up with TRBD1. The CDR3 totals 13 residues. Germline V gene data show CDR1 as LNHDA and CDR2 as SQIVND (reference sequence). V was pared by 10 bases and J by 3 bases, with 5 bases of the junction left unmatched. CDR3 sequence: CATRDSSNEKLFF. As DNA, the CDR3 is TGTGCCACGCGGGACAGCTCTAATGAAAAACTGTTTTTT.

The V call is TRBV9, the J call TRBJ2-5; D gene ambiguous. The germline gives CDR1 SGDLS, CDR2 YYNGEE. V lost 0 bases to trimming and J lost 2 bases, with 5 bases between them. The CDR3 is made up of 13 amino acids. The CDR3: CASSVVGQETQYF. The CDR3, as DNA: TGTGCCAGCAGCGTAGTCGGGCAAGAGACCCAGTACTTC.

This rearrangement joins TRBV14 to TRBJ1-3; D not resolved. The CDR3 has 15 amino acids. Germline values: CDR1 SGHDN, CDR2 FVKESK. The V end lost 2 bases, the J end lost 2 bases, and 10 bases lay between the germline ends. The CDR3 nucleotides are TGTGCCAGCAGCCAAATTGCAGGAACTGGAAACACCATATATTTT. Its translation is CASSQIAGTGNTIYF.

The chain joins TRBV30 to TRBJ1-5, with D maybe TRBD1 (5 bases). CDR3 length equals 15 residues. V was cut by 2 bases and J by 0 bases, with 11 bases left in between. CDR1 is GTSNPN and CDR2 is SVGIG in the germline V gene (reference sequence). The CDR3 region has the DNA TGTGCCTGGAGTAGGGGAAGTGATAGCAATCAGCCCCAGCATTTT. It yields the protein CAWSRGSDSNQPQHF.

The chain recombines TRBV6-6 with TRBJ1-5, with TRBD1 matching over 12 bases. Germline V CDR1 and CDR2: MNHNY, SVGAGI (reference sequence). The V segment lost 2 bases and the J segment 2 bases; nucleotides outside the gene matches: 1. The CDR3 runs 16 residues. CDR3 sequence reads: CASSYGTGGRNQPQHF. CDR3 nucleotide sequence: TGTGCCAGCAGTTACGGGACAGGGGGCCGCAATCAGCCCCAGCATTTT.

The chain recombines TRBV10-1 with TRBJ2-7, with no clear D. With 1 base removed from V and 6 bases from J, the gap between germline ends came to 7 bases. Looked up from germline, CDR1 is WNHNN and CDR2 is SYGVQD (reference sequence). The CDR3 totals 12 residues. CDR3 residues: CASSEFVAEQYF. The CDR3 nucleotides read TGCGCCAGCAGTGAGTTTGTAGCCGAGCAGTACTTC.